The 14 T cell receptor beta chains reported below all come from one sample, sequenced in a study of CD8+CD57+ T cells in acquired aplastic anemia (dated by TCRdb to the late 2010s). Instrument used: Illumina HiSeq 2000. Genomic DNA was used as template for profiling of TCR beta VDJ combinations and CDR3 sequences. Through fastp at Q25 and MiXCR, TCRdb rebuilt clones from the public reads, retaining in-frame beta chains. Rows merge per CDR3 protein into single entries with the most common DNA and genes. The table for this sample lists a few hundred thousand distinct CDR3 sequences; roughly 68% of them were counted only once. The ten largest account for 4% of the sample. The material sequenced was sorted CD4+, CD8+, or CD8+CD57+ T cells (not recorded which) from PBMCs. Receptors were obtained from a human donor in good health, serving as a control.

The genes are TRBV6-1 and TRBJ2-7; 7 bases line up with TRBD2. The CDR3 is made up of 14 amino acids. The germline V gene has CDR1 MNHNS and CDR2 SASEGT. V shed 7 bases and J 0 bases; nucleotides not matched to a gene: 6. The CDR3 here is CASIRGGSSYEQYF. The DNA for the CDR3 is TGTGCCAGCATTAGGGGCGGGAGCTCCTACGAGCAGTACTTC.

The genes are TRBV9 and TRBJ1-1; D gene uncertain. This CDR3 region has 15 residues. Germline lookup yields CDR1 SGDLS and CDR2 YYNGEE. V lost 1 base to trimming and J lost 13 bases, with 23 bases between them. The CDR3 sequence: CASSVNVGSETQYFF. The DNA of the CDR3 is TGTGCCAGCAGCGTAAACGTGGGGTCGGAGACTCAGTATTTCTTT. The full variable domain, with the rest looked up from reference TRBV9 and TRBJ1-1, is DSGVTQTPKHLITATGQRVTLRCSPRSGDLSVYWYQQSLDQGLQFLIQYYNGEERAKGNILERFSAQQFPDLHSELNLSSLELGDSALYFCASSVNVGSETQYFFGQGTRLTVV.

Of note for this clonotype: Without the conserved terminal phenylalanine or tryptophan, this CDR3 likely stems from a read error. No DNA is shown, since the ends of the CDR3 on it are uncertain; the CDR3 is the one TCRdb lists. The chain joins TRBV19 to TRBJ2-7; the D call in the table, TRBD1, was not verified against the DNA. Termini included, the CDR3 measures 16 amino acids. The germline CDR1 and CDR2 sequences are LNHDA and SQIVND (reference sequence). The CDR3 reads CASRTTPEQGGWDRYL.

The rearrangement links TRBV7-2 to TRBJ1-1; 7 bases map to TRBD1. The CDR3 spans 13 residues. Unmatched junction bases numbered 3, after V lost 1 base and J lost 7 bases. The germline gives CDR1 SGHTA, CDR2 FQGNSA. The CDR3 loop reads CASSLVNRGEAFF. In DNA form, the CDR3 reads TGTGCCAGCAGCTTAGTTAACAGGGGTGAAGCTTTCTTT. Supplemented by reference TRBV7-2 and TRBJ1-1, the full variable domain reads GAGVSQSPSNKVTEKGKDVELRCDPISGHTALYWYRQSLGQGLEFLIYFQGNSAPDKSGLPSDRFSAERTGGSVSTLTIQRTQQEDSAVYLCASSLVNRGEAFFGQGTRLTVV.

Note on this clonotype: One end of the junction fails to match germline, which may point to a read error. The chain is built from TRBV24-1 and TRBJ2-6; TRBD1 is a possible D gene (5 bases). This CDR3 comprises 15 residues. Germline CDR1 reads KGHDR; CDR2 reads SFDVKD. DNA for the CDR3: TGTGCCACCAGTGACTGCCCCCATGGGGCCAACGAGCAGATTTTC. This sequence encodes CATSDCPHGANEQIF.

This clonotype was counted a few times. The V call is TRBV5-4, the J call TRBJ1-1, with TRBD1 as a possible D gene (5 bases). This CDR3 has 13 residues. Germline-derived CDR1 and CDR2 are SGHNT and YYREEE (reference sequence). Trimming removed 4 bases at V and 7 bases at J, with 14 bases between. The CDR3, as DNA: TGTGCCAGCAGCACGGACAAGGGTAATGAAGCTTTCTTT. This codes for CASSTDKGNEAFF.

This clonotype was seen once. The junction shows a germline mismatch at one end, possibly a read error. V gene TRBV2 combines with J gene TRBJ1-6; no clear D gene. CDR1 SNHLY and CDR2 FYNNEI come from the germline V gene. The CDR3 runs 14 residues. The CDR3 is CASSPYSLVSPLHF. The CDR3 nucleotides read TGTGCCAGCAGCCCGTACAGTTTGGTTTCTCCCCTCCATTTT.

This clonotype was seen only a few times. The V and J genes are TRBV2 and TRBJ2-7, with 11 bases matching TRBD1. This CDR3 is 14 amino acids long. Germline V CDR1 and CDR2: SNHLY, FYNNEI. Unmatched junction bases numbered 5, after V lost 6 bases and J lost 4 bases. This CDR3 reads CASRAGQGAYEQYF. CDR3 sequence (DNA): TGTGCCAGCAGGGCAGGACAGGGGGCTTACGAGCAGTACTTC. The entire variable domain, with the rest obtained from reference TRBV2 and TRBJ2-7, is as follows: EPEVTQTPSHQVTQMGQEVILRCVPISNHLYFYWYRQILGQKVEFLVSFYNNEISEKSEIFDDQFSVERPDGSNFTLKIRSTKLEDSAMYFCASRAGQGAYEQYFGPGTRLTVT.

CDR3 sequence (DNA): TGTGCCAGCAGCGACAGGACAGGGTACAATGAGCAGTTCTTC. It is translated as CASSDRTGYNEQFF. The rearrangement joins TRBV2 to TRBJ2-1; TRBD1 agrees at 8 bases. Germline V gene lookup returns CDR1 SNHLY and CDR2 FYNNEI. The CDR3 totals 14 residues. The ends lost 6 bases at V and 4 bases at J; junction bases unmatched: 5.

Notes on this clonotype: The junction and the germline gene differ at one end; a read error may be behind it. V gene TRBV7-2 combines with J gene TRBJ1-1; tentatively, D is TRBD1 (6 bases). Germline values: CDR1 SGHTA, CDR2 FQGNSA. The CDR3 is 14 residues long. The CDR3 sequence: CASSLDSGGTDTQF. The CDR3, as DNA: TGTGCCAGCAGCTTGGACAGCGGGGGCACAGATACGCAGTTT.

This clonotype was recorded only once. This chain connects TRBV5-1 to TRBJ1-2; no reliable D call. The CDR3 extends over 14 amino acids. Germline CDR1 and CDR2: SGHRS and YFSETQ. V was pared by 4 bases and J by 6 bases, with 16 bases between. This CDR3 is CASSLDLGNDGYTF. The CDR3 DNA reads TGCGCCAGCAGCCTGGATCTGGGCAACGATGGCTACACCTTC.

This sequence joins TRBV20-1 and TRBJ2-7; TRBD1 matches at 9 bases. The CDR3 has 17 amino acids. Germline V gene sequence: CDR1 DFQATT, CDR2 SNEGSKA (reference sequence). V was clipped by 5 bases and J by 4 bases; unmatched bases: 18. CDR3 in amino acids: CSAEDPSTGTGTYEQYF. CDR3 in DNA: TGCAGTGCTGAAGACCCTAGCACCGGGACAGGGACGTACGAGCAGTACTTC.

About this clonotype: One junction end disagrees with the germline gene, perhaps due to a read error. CDR3 protein: CASSSPKESYEQF. CDR3 in DNA: TGTGCCAGCAGCTCCCCCAAGGAAAGCTACGAGCAGTTC. V and J are TRBV9 and TRBJ2-7; D unresolved. Germline lookup yields CDR1 SGDLS and CDR2 YYNGEE. The CDR3 contains 13 residues.

Of note for this clonotype: This may arise from a read error, as a much more abundant clone is one base away. The chain employs TRBV30 and TRBJ1-2; D is possibly TRBD1 (6 bases). Per germline, CDR1 GTSNPN and CDR2 SVGIG (reference sequence). This CDR3 region has 17 residues. The CDR3 protein is CAWSGNSAGDLNYGCTF. The CDR3 region has the DNA TGTGCCTGGAGTGGAAACTCGGCAGGGGACCTAAACTATGGCTGCACCTTC. Looking up the rest from reference TRBV30 and TRBJ1-2 gives the full variable domain: SQTIHQWPATLVQPVGSPLSLECTVEGTSNPNLYWYRQAAGRGLQLLFYSVGIGQISSEVPQNLSASRPQDRQFILSSKKLLLSDSGFYLCAWSGNSAGDLNYGCTFGSGTRLTVV.